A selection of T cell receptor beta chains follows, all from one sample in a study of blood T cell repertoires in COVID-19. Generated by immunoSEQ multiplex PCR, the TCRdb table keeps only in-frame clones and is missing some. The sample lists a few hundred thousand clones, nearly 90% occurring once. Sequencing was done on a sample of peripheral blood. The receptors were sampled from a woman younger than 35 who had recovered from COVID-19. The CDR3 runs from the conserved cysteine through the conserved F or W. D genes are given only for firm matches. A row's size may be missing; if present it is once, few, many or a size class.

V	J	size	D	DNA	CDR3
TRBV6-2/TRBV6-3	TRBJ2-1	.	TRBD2	TGTGCCAGCAGTCCGACTAGCGGGAATTACAATGAGCAGTTCTTC	CASSPTSGNYNEQFF
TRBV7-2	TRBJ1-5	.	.	TGTGCCAGCAGCAATCCGACAGGTTCCAATCAGCCCCAGCATTTT	CASSNPTGSNQPQHF
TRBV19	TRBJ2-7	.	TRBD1	TGTGCCAGTAGTATTCAGGGGGCCTTACCCTACGAGCAGTACTTC	CASSIQGALPYEQYF
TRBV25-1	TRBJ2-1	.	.	TGTGCCAGCATGGTCGGAGGGCCTGAGCAGTTCTTC	CASMVGGPEQFF
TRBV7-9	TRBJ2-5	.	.	TGTGCCAGCAGCTTAGGCCCAGGGTTGGAGACCCAGTACTTC	CASSLGPGLETQYF
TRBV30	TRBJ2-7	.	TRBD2	TGTGCCTGGAGTTCAGGGACTAGCGGGCCCTACGAGCAGTACTTC	CAWSSGTSGPYEQYF
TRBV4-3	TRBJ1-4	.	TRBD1	TGCGCCAGCAGCCCGACAGGGCCCAATGAAAAACTGTTTTTT	CASSPTGPNEKLFF
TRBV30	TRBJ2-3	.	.	TGTGCCTGGAGTTTTCGAAGGAGTGCGCGGAAGAGCACAGATACGCAGTATTTT	CAWSFRRSARKSTDTQYF
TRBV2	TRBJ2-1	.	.	TGTGCCAGCAGTGGTCAGGGTTTCTCCTACAATGAGCAGTTCTTC	CASSGQGFSYNEQFF
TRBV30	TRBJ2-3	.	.	TGTGCCTGGAGTGTACCACAGGGCGCAGATACGCAGTATTTT	CAWSVPQGADTQYF
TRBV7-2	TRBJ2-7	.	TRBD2	TGTGCCAGCAGCTCAGAGGGGACTAGCGGGACCTACGAGCAGTACTTC	CASSSEGTSGTYEQYF
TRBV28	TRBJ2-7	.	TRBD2	TGTGCCAGCAGTCCGAGCGGGAGGTCCTACGAGCAGTACTTC	CASSPSGRSYEQYF
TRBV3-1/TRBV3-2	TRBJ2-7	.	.	TGTGCCAGCAGTCCGGGACTCCTGGCTAACGAGCAGTACTTC	CASSPGLLANEQYF
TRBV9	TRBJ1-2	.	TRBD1	TGTGCCAGCTACACAGGGGGCCACGATGGCTACACCTTC	CASYTGGHDGYTF
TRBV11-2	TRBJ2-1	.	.	TGTGCCAGCAGATCAAACAATGAGCAGTTCTTC	CASRSNNEQFF
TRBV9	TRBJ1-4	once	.	TGTGCCAGCAGCGCCGCACAGGGCTCAACTAATGAAAAACTGTTTTTT	CASSAAQGSTNEKLFF
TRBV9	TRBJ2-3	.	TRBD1	TGTGCCAGCAGCGTAGTGGCAGGGGGCGGTGATACGCAGTATTTT	CASSVVAGGGDTQYF
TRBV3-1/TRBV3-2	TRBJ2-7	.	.	TGTGCCAGCAGCCACGTGCGCTACGAGCAGTACTTC	CASSHVRYEQYF
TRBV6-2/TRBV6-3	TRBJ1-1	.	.	TGTGCCAGCAGTTACTCTGGGGGCCGAACTGAAGCTTTCTTT	CASSYSGGRTEAFF
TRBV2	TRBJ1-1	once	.	TGTGCCGGGGCAAAAGGAACGAACACTGAAGCTTTCTTT	CAGAKGTNTEAFF
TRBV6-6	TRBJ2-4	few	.	TGTGCCAGCAGACAGAATTCTAAAAACATTCAGTACTTC	CASRQNSKNIQYF
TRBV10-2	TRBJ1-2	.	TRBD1	TGCGCCAGCAGTGAGGGCAGGGGGCTAGGTGGCTACACCTTC	CASSEGRGLGGYTF
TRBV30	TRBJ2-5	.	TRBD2	TGTGCCTGGATAAGCGGGAGGGCCCAGTACTTC	CAWISGRAQYF
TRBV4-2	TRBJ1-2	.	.	TGTGCCAGCAGCCAAGTGAACTCTCCTTATGGCTACACCTTC	CASSQVNSPYGYTF
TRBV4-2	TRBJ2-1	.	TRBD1	TGTGCCAGCAGCCAAGAGACAGGGAGCTACAATGAGCAGTTCTTC	CASSQETGSYNEQFF
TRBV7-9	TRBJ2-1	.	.	TGTGCCAGCAGCTCGTTGATTGTGACTACGACCGACAATGAGCAGTTCTTC	CASSSLIVTTTDNEQFF
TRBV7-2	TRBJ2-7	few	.	TGTGCCAGCAGCCCGCGGGTAACCTACGAGCAGTACTTC	CASSPRVTYEQYF
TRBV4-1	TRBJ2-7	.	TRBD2	TGCGCCAGCAGCCACGGGACTAGCGACTACGAGCAGTACTTC	CASSHGTSDYEQYF
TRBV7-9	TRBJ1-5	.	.	TGTGCCAGCAGCTTGCAGAATCAGCCCCAGCATTTT	CASSLQNQPQHF
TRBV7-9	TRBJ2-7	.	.	TGTGCCAGCAGCACCCAAGGAGGACAGTCCTACGAGCAGTACTTC	CASSTQGGQSYEQYF
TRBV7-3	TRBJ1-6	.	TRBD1	TGTGCCAGCAGCTTAAAATCAGGGGGAGGCTCACCCCTCCACTTT	CASSLKSGGGSPLHF
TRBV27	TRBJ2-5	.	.	TGTGCCAGCTGTGCAGGTAGTGGATGGTTAGAGACCCAGTACTTC	CASCAGSGWLETQYF
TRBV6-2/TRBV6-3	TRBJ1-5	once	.	TGTGCCAGCAGTTCCCCTGGGGCTCAGCCCCAGCATTTT	CASSSPGAQPQHF
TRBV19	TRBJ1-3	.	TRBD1	TGTGCCAGTAAGCCCACAGGACAGGTCTCTGGAAACACCATATATTTT	CASKPTGQVSGNTIYF
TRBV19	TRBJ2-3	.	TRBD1	TGTGCCAGTAGTGCACAGGGGACAGATACGCAGTATTTT	CASSAQGTDTQYF
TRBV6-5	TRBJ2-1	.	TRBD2	TGTGCCAGCAGTTTCGCGACTAGCGGGAGGGGCAATGAGCAGTTCTTC	CASSFATSGRGNEQFF
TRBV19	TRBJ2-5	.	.	TGTGCCAGTAGTCTACAAGAGACCCAGTACTTC	CASSLQETQYF
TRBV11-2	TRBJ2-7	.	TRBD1	TGTGCCAGCAGCAACCGGGACAGGGACCACGAGCAGTACTTC	CASSNRDRDHEQYF
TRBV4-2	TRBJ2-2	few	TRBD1	TGTGCCAGCAGCCCTAAAACAGGGGAGAACACCGGGGAGCTGTTTTTT	CASSPKTGENTGELFF
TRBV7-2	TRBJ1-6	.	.	TGTGCCAGCAGCTTAGTGCGGGGGGCGAATTCACCCCTCCACTTT	CASSLVRGANSPLHF
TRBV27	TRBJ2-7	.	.	TGTGCCAGCTCACGAGCGGGTCTCTACGAGCAGTACTTC	CASSRAGLYEQYF
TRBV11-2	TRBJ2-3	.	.	TGTGCCAGCAGCTTAGGGGCAAAGCTAGATACGCAGTATTTT	CASSLGAKLDTQYF
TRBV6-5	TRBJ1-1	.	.	TGTGCCAGCAGAACAGGGACTGAAGCTTTCTTT	CASRTGTEAFF
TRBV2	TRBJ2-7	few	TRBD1	TGTGCCAGCAATGAAGACAGGGACTACGAGCAGTACTTC	CASNEDRDYEQYF